These 24 T cell receptor beta chains originate from one sample sequenced in a study of blood T cell repertoires in COVID-19. Assay: immunoSEQ multiplex PCR; the TCRdb copy retains only in-frame clones and omits some. The sample includes about 380,000 clones, 85% of them seen just once. Input material: peripheral blood. The receptors here all came from a woman under 30 with acute or convalescent COVID-19.

The V and J genes are TRBV24-1 and TRBJ2-5; 10 nucleotides line up with TRBD1. The V segment lost 3 bases and the J segment 4 bases; nucleotides outside the gene matches: 10. This CDR3 is 17 amino acids long. CDR1 is KGHDR, CDR2 SFDVKD, per germline. As DNA, the CDR3 is TGTGCCACCAGTGATCCGGAGGGGACAGGGGCGTTAGAGACCCAGTACTTC. It translates to CATSDPEGTGALETQYF.

The chain combines TRBV10-2 with TRBJ2-2, with 7 bases identical to TRBD2. The CDR3 runs to 12 residues. Germline values: CDR1 WSHSY, CDR2 SAAADI. J was trimmed by 8 bases and V by 5 bases; bases with no gene match: 2. The CDR3 nucleotides are TGCGCCAGCAGTCCAGCGGGAGGGGAGCTGTTTTTT. Its protein is CASSPAGGELFF.

In nucleotides, the CDR3 is TGTGCCAGCAGTGAGTCAGGGGGAGATAATTCACCCCTCCACTTT. Its translation is CASSESGGDNSPLHF. The V and J genes are TRBV6-1 and TRBJ1-6; TRBD1 aligns across 7 bases. Losses at the gene ends were 3 bases for V and 5 bases for J; bases not matched to a gene: 4. Germline V gene sequence: CDR1 MNHNS, CDR2 SASEGT. This CDR3 is built from 15 residues.

The chain joins TRBV6-5 to TRBJ2-1; TRBD1 agrees at 7 bases. The CDR3 has 13 amino acids. Germline V CDR1 and CDR2: MNHEY, SVGAGI. V gave up 10 bases and J gave up 5 bases; unmatched junction bases: 8. Here the CDR3 DNA reads TGTGCCACACAGGGGTGGAAAAACAATGAGCAGTTCTTC. Translation gives CATQGWKNNEQFF.

CDR3 loop: CSVVGGDGYTF. CDR3 DNA: TGCAGCGTCGTCGGTGGAGATGGCTACACCTTC. The chain couples TRBV29-1 to TRBJ1-2; no definite D call. The CDR3 consists of 11 residues. V dropped 6 bases and J dropped 6 bases, with 11 bases sitting between them. CDR1 and CDR2 (germline): SQVTM, ANQGSEA.

The V call is TRBV5-4, the J call TRBJ2-6, with D possibly being TRBD1 (5 bases). Germline lookup yields CDR1 SGHNT and CDR2 YYREEE (reference sequence). Deletions cut 4 bases from V and 2 bases from J, with 13 bases between. This CDR3 is built from 16 residues. CDR3 loop: CASSDQGQAGANVLTF. The CDR3 DNA sequence: TGTGCCAGCAGCGATCAGGGTCAGGCTGGGGCCAACGTCCTGACTTTC.

The chain carries TRBV5-6 and TRBJ2-5; D ambiguous. The CDR3 is 14 amino acids. V was trimmed by 2 bases and J by 3 bases, leaving 11 bases between them. The germline V gene encodes CDR1 SGHDT and CDR2 YYEEEE. As DNA, the CDR3 is TGTGCCAGCAGCTTTCTGAGGATCGAAGAGACCCAGTACTTC. Its protein product is CASSFLRIEETQYF.

This rearrangement joins TRBV6-5 to TRBJ2-7, with D perhaps matching TRBD2 (6 bases). Trimming took 6 bases from V and 4 from J, leaving 19 bases between them. Germline CDR1 and CDR2: MNHEY and SVGAGI. The CDR3 totals 15 residues. The CDR3 DNA sequence: TGTGCCAGCAGCATAGGAGGGATTGGGAAATACGAGCAGTACTTC. This gives the protein CASSIGGIGKYEQYF.

This chain connects TRBV23-1 to TRBJ1-5; D not certain. TRBV23-1 is designated an ORF whose function remains uncertain. The germline V and J ends were trimmed by 11 bases and 6 bases, with 5 bases remaining between them. The CDR3 has 9 amino acids. The CDR3 DNA reads TGCGCCGGCTTTCAGCCCCAGCATTTT. Residues: CAGFQPQHF.

This rearrangement joins TRBV14 to TRBJ2-7; 7 bases fit TRBD1. V gave up 4 bases and J gave up 4 bases; unmatched junction bases: 1. Germline values: CDR1 SGHDN, CDR2 FVKESK. CDR3 length: 12 residues. The CDR3 DNA reads as TGTGCCAGCAGCCGGGGACAGTACGAGCAGTACTTC. It yields the protein CASSRGQYEQYF.

A single count supports this clone. This chain uses TRBV5-1 with TRBJ1-1, with a weak D call TRBD1 (6 bases). In germline, CDR1 is SGHRS, CDR2 YFSETQ. The CDR3 totals 14 residues. The V end was cut by 6 bases, the J end by 1 base, with 13 bases between. CDR3 DNA sequence: TGCGCCAGCACCCTGGGGGGGCCGAACACTGAAGCTTTCTTT. Protein product: CASTLGGPNTEAFF.

This clone was observed a single time. The J gene is TRBJ1-2, the V gene TRBV2; D gene unclear. Germline CDR1 SNHLY, CDR2 FYNNEI. This CDR3 has 13 amino acids. Trimming cost V 4 bases and J 3 bases, with 9 bases left between them. CDR3 sequence (DNA): TGTGCCAGCAGTGGAGAGGTAGACTATGGCTACACCTTC. Translation gives CASSGEVDYGYTF.

V is TRBV7-9 and J is TRBJ1-1; D ambiguous. The germline V gene has CDR1 SEHNR and CDR2 FQNEAQ (reference sequence). The CDR3 has 13 amino acids. V was pared by 7 bases and J by 1 base, with 10 bases between. The CDR3 region is CASIVLPNTEAFF. Here the CDR3 DNA reads TGTGCCAGCATAGTCTTACCGAACACTGAAGCTTTCTTT.

A single count supports this clone. The V gene is TRBV9, the J gene TRBJ2-5; 13 positions agree with TRBD2. The CDR3 loop spans 15 amino acids. Unmatched junction bases numbered 4, after V lost 3 bases and J lost 5 bases. Germline V gene data show CDR1 as SGDLS and CDR2 as YYNGEE. CDR3 residues: CASSEGLAGKETQYF. CDR3 nucleotides: TGTGCCAGCAGCGAGGGACTAGCGGGGAAGGAGACCCAGTACTTC.

The gene calls are TRBV7-8 and TRBJ2-2; 8 positions match TRBD2. Germline assignment: CDR1 SGHVS and CDR2 FQNEAQ. The CDR3 loop spans 17 amino acids. V was pared by 7 bases and J by 3 bases, with 13 bases of the junction left unmatched. The CDR3 DNA follows: TGTGCCAGCACCAAAGTGGGGGGACTAGGAGACACCGGGGAGCTGTTTTTT. The encoded protein is CASTKVGGLGDTGELFF.

The chain employs TRBV6-5 and TRBJ2-1; 11 nucleotides match TRBD2. Germline lookup yields CDR1 MNHEY and CDR2 SVGAGI. The CDR3 is 15 amino acids. The V and J ends lost 6 bases and 5 bases, in that order; junction bases with no gene match: 6. CDR3 residues: CASRTLAGGDNEQFF. The CDR3 coding sequence is TGTGCCAGCAGAACCCTAGCGGGGGGCGACAATGAGCAGTTCTTC.

This chain joins TRBV11-2 and TRBJ2-7; 9 bases line up with TRBD1. V trimming: 5 bases; J trimming: 2 bases; junction bases outside the gene matches: 13. CDR3 length: 17 amino acids. Germline-derived CDR1 and CDR2 are SGHAT and FQNNGV. The CDR3 sequence: CASSQISGTGSPYEQYF. In DNA, the CDR3 is TGTGCCAGCAGCCAGATTTCCGGGACAGGGTCCCCCTACGAGCAGTACTTC.

The chain joins TRBV7-6 to TRBJ2-1; tentative D call: TRBD2 (5 bases). CDR3 length: 12 amino acids. Trimming pared 5 bases from V and 12 bases from J, leaving 14 bases between. Germline loops: CDR1 SGHVS, CDR2 FNYEAQ. This chain's CDR3 is CASSPLEGSQFF. Here the CDR3 DNA reads TGTGCCAGCAGCCCCCTCGAGGGATCGCAGTTCTTC.

J is TRBJ1-2 and V is TRBV2; TRBD1 might be the D (6 bases). Germline V gene lookup returns CDR1 SNHLY and CDR2 FYNNEI. Trimming pared 8 bases from V and 4 bases from J, leaving 11 bases between. The CDR3 consists of 12 residues. CDR3 protein: CASYTGPYGYTF. DNA for the CDR3: TGTGCCAGCTATACAGGGCCCTATGGCTACACCTTC.

The J gene is TRBJ2-5, the V gene TRBV6-2 or TRBV6-3; no reliable D call. The V gene's germline CDR1 is MNHEY and CDR2 SVGEGT. Trimming left V 0 bases short and J 1 base short, with 9 bases between. The CDR3 extends over 15 amino acids. The CDR3 protein is CASSYSMAGQETQYF. DNA for the CDR3: TGTGCCAGCAGTTACTCGATGGCAGGCCAAGAGACCCAGTACTTC.

The V gene is TRBV9, the J gene TRBJ1-3; D call uncertain. Germline loops: CDR1 SGDLS, CDR2 YYNGEE. The CDR3 spans 15 residues. The germline V and J ends were trimmed by 4 bases and 0 bases, with 11 bases remaining between them. CDR3 loop: CASSLGGVSGNTIYF. CDR3 nucleotides: TGTGCCAGCAGCTTAGGCGGGGTCTCTGGAAACACCATATATTTT.

This rearrangement joins TRBV3-1 (or the pseudogene TRBV3-2) to TRBJ1-5; weak D call: TRBD1 (6 bases). Between the trimmed V and J ends, which lost 1 base and 2 bases, there was a span of 9 bases. Germline-derived CDR1 and CDR2 are LGHDT and YNNKEL (reference sequence). The CDR3 is 15 amino acids. The CDR3: CASSQVTGGNQPQHF. DNA for the CDR3: TGTGCCAGCAGCCAAGTGACAGGCGGCAATCAGCCCCAGCATTTT.

The chain uses TRBV19 and TRBJ1-4; unclear D gene. The length of the CDR3 is 16 residues. The germline V gene has CDR1 LNHDA and CDR2 SQIVND (reference sequence). V was pared by 5 bases and J by 4 bases, with 17 bases between. CDR3 bases: TGTGCCAGTAGTTCCCATACGACTCGTTATAATGAAAAACTGTTTTTT. Its translation is CASSSHTTRYNEKLFF.

A single count supports this clone. V usage is TRBV28 and J usage is TRBJ1-2; 8 nucleotides line up with TRBD1. The V gene end was trimmed by 10 bases and the J gene end by 2 bases; junction bases not matched to a gene: 6. In germline, CDR1 is MDHEN, CDR2 SYDVKM. CDR3 length: 13 amino acids. The CDR3 nucleotides are TGTGCCACGGGGCGGACAGGGAACTATGGCTACACCTTC. Its protein product is CATGRTGNYGYTF.